Listed here are 6 T cell receptor beta chains from one sample, sequenced in a study of graft-versus-host responses after intestinal transplantation. Method: immunoSEQ multiplex PCR; TCRdb's copy keeps in-frame clones and lacks some. The data contain about 83,000 clones, 85% to 90% of them singletons. These TCRs are of unknown antigen specificity. Sequencing was performed on unstimulated CD4+ T cells sorted from spleen or lymph node cells, taken before intestinal transplant. These receptors were taken from a human donor who received an intestinal transplant.

The rearrangement joins TRBV14 to TRBJ2-5, with unresolved D. The CDR3 has 13 amino acids. Trimming removed 1 base from V and 5 bases from J, with 8 bases in between. The germline CDR1 and CDR2 sequences are SGHDN and FVKESK. The CDR3 region has the DNA TGTGCCAGCAGCCAAGGTGGCAGGGAGACCCAGTACTTC. Encoded protein: CASSQGGRETQYF.

The chain is built from TRBV28 and TRBJ1-1; D unresolved. There are 11 residues in the CDR3. Trimming shortened V by 4 bases and J by 7 bases, and 7 bases separated the two germline ends. Germline values: CDR1 MDHEN, CDR2 SYDVKM. The CDR3 sequence: CASSYRFEAFF. The DNA for the CDR3 is TGTGCCAGCAGTTATCGGTTTGAAGCTTTCTTT.

The J gene is TRBJ1-5, the V gene TRBV6-5; D might be TRBD1 (5 bases). This CDR3 contains 14 residues. The V end lost 6 bases, the J end lost 4 bases, and 13 bases lay between the germline ends. The germline CDR1 and CDR2 sequences are MNHEY and SVGAGI. For the CDR3, the DNA is TGTGCCAGCAGCGGGGGTGGAGGGAATCAGCCCCAGCATTTT. Its protein product is CASSGGGGNQPQHF.

This sequence joins TRBV28 and TRBJ1-5; 12 bases are a match to TRBD1. Looked up from germline, CDR1 is MDHEN and CDR2 is SYDVKM. The CDR3 has 17 residues. J gave up 0 bases and V 4 bases, and 4 bases lay outside the gene matches. This chain's CDR3 is CASSSGTGGSSNQPQHF. The DNA for the CDR3 is TGTGCCAGCAGTTCCGGGACAGGGGGCTCTAGCAATCAGCCCCAGCATTTT.

The CDR3: CASSPLADTGELFF. CDR3 sequence (DNA): TGTGCCAGCTCACCACTAGCGGACACCGGGGAGCTGTTTTTT. V usage is TRBV18 and J usage is TRBJ2-2, with a tentative D call TRBD2 (6 bases). Per germline, CDR1 KGHSH and CDR2 LQKENI. Trimming left V 1 base short and J 3 bases short, with 6 bases between. The CDR3 runs 14 residues.

This clone was detected only a few times. The chain is built from TRBV6-4 and TRBJ1-1, with 9 bases matching TRBD1. Germline values: CDR1 MRHNA, CDR2 SNTAGT. The CDR3 has 12 residues. V shed 2 bases and J 11 bases; nucleotides not matched to a gene: 3. CDR3 sequence reads: CASSDGTGKAFF. For the CDR3, the DNA is TGTGCCAGCAGTGACGGGACAGGGAAGGCTTTCTTT.